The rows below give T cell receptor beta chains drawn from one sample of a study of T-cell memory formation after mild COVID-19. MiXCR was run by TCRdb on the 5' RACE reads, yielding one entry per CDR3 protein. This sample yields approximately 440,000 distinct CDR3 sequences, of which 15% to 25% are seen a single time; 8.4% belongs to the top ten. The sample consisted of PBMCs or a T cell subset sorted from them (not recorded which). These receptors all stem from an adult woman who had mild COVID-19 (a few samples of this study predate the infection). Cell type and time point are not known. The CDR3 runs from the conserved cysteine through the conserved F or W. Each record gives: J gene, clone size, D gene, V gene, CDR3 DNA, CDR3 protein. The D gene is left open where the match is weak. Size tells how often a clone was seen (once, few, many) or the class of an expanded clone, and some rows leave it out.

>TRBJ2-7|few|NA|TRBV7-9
TGTGCCAGCAGCATCGTGGACGGCTACGAGCAGTACTTC
CASSIVDGYEQYF
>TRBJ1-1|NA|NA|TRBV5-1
TGCGCCAGCAGCTTGGGAGCAGGGCCCGAAGCTTTCTTT
CASSLGAGPEAFF
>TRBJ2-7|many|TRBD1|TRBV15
TGTGCCACCAGCAGAGACACGCGGACAGGGGGTGAGCAGTACTTC
CATSRDTRTGGEQYF
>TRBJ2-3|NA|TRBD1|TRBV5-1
TGCGCCAGCAGCTCTGATGACAGGGTGAGAACAGATACGCAGTATTTT
CASSSDDRVRTDTQYF
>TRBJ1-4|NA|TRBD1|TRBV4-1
TGCGCCAGCAGCCGATACAGGGGGACGAATGAAAAACTGTTTTTT
CASSRYRGTNEKLFF
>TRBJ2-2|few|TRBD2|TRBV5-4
TGTGCCAGCAGTTCCGGACTAGCGGGAGGTAACACCGGGGAGCTGTTTTTT
CASSSGLAGGNTGELFF
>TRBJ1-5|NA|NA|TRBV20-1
TGCAGTGCTACGAATTGGGAACAGGGCTTTCGGCAGCCCCAGCATTTT
CSATNWEQGFRQPQHF
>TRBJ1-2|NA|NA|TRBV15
TGTGCCACCAGCGTTAACCCTACCGCGGGCTACACCTTC
CATSVNPTAGYTF
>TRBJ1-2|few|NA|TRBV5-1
TGCGCCAGCCGCCTATCCGATCGGGACTATGGCTACACCTTC
CASRLSDRDYGYTF
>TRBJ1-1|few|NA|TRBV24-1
TGTGCCACCAGTGATTCAGACAGCTGGAACACTGAAGCTTTCTTT
CATSDSDSWNTEAFF
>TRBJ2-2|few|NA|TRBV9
TGTGCCAGCAGCGCCGAAGGGGACACCGGGGAGCTGTTTTTT
CASSAEGDTGELFF
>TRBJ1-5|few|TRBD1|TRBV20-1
TGCAGTGCTTGGGGACAGCTTAGCAATCAGCCCCAGCATTTT
CSAWGQLSNQPQHF
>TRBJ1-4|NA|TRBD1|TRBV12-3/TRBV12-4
TGTGCCAGCAGTCGCCGACAGGGGGAGGATGAAAAACTGTTTTTT
CASSRRQGEDEKLFF
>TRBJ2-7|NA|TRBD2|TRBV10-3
TGTGCCATCAGTGAGGCCGGGACTAGCGGGAGAGGGTTCTACGAGCAGTACTTC
CAISEAGTSGRGFYEQYF
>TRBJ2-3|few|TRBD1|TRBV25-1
TGTGCCAGCAGTGAATACGGGACAGGGGCGACAGATACGCAGTATTTT
CASSEYGTGATDTQYF
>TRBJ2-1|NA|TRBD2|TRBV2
TGTGCCAGCAGTCAAAGACTAGCTCCACCAAATGAGCAGTTCTTC
CASSQRLAPPNEQFF
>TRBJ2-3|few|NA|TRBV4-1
TGCGCCAGCAGCCAAGGATCGCGGGGAGGAGATACGCAGTATTTT
CASSQGSRGGDTQYF
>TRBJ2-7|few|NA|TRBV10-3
TGTGCCATCAGTGGGGGGGAGAAATCCTACGAGCAGTACTTC
CAISGGEKSYEQYF
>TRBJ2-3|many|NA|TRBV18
TGTGCCAGCTCACCGGGGGGCAGGACGACAGATACGCAGTATTTT
CASSPGGRTTDTQYF
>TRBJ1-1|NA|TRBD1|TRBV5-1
TGCGCCAGCAGCTTGGGACAGGGATCGAACACTGAAGCTTTCTTT
CASSLGQGSNTEAFF
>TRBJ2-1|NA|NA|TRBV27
TGTGCCAGCAGTCGTAGCCCCTCGAGCTCCTACAATGAGCAGTTCTTC
CASSRSPSSSYNEQFF
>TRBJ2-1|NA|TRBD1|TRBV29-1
TGCAGCGTTGGGAACAGGGGCGGAGAGCAGTTCTTC
CSVGNRGGEQFF
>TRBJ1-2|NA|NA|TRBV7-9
TGTGCCAGCAGCTTAGACCTCTATGGCTACACCTTC
CASSLDLYGYTF
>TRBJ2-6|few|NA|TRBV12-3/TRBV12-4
TGTGCCAGCAGTGGGACCTCTGGGGCCAACGTCCTGACTTTC
CASSGTSGANVLTF
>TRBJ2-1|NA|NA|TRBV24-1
TGTGCCACCAGCCACACCGGGACTCTCCCCGATGAGCAGTTCTTC
CATSHTGTLPDEQFF
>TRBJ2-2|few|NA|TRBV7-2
TGTGCCAGCAGCTTTAAGCTTCTCGCATTACCAGGGGTTAACACCGGGGAGCTGTTTTTT
CASSFKLLALPGVNTGELFF
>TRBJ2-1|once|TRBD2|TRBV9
TGTGCCAGCAGCGCCTCCGGGACTAGCGGCTACAATGAGCAGTTCTTC
CASSASGTSGYNEQFF
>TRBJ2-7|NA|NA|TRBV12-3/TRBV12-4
TGTGCCAGCAGCCCGCTGACCCAGCTCCGTCCGGACTTC
CASSPLTQLRPDF
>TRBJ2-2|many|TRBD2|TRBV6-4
TGTGCCAGCAGTGAGGGAGGGGCCGGGGAGCTGTTTTTT
CASSEGGAGELFF
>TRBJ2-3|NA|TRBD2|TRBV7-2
TGTGCCAGCAGCTTAGATGGGACTAGCGTCAGAGATACGCAGTATTTT
CASSLDGTSVRDTQYF
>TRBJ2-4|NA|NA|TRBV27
TGTGCCAGCAGTTTAGCAGGGGCCAAAAACATTCAGTACTTC
CASSLAGAKNIQYF
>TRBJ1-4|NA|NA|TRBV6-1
TGTGCCGCCCAGACCAGTTATAATGAAAAACTGTTTTTT
CAAQTSYNEKLFF
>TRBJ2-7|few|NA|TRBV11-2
TGTGCCAGCAGCTTCGACCAGTTCCTTTCCTACGAGCAGTACTTC
CASSFDQFLSYEQYF
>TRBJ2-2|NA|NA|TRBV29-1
TGCAGCGTTGAAGGAGGGGGACTCGCCGGGGAGCTGTTTTTT
CSVEGGGLAGELFF
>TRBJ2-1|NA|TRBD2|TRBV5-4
TGTGCCAGCAGCACGAGCGGGGTGGGTGGCAATGAGCAGTTCTTC
CASSTSGVGGNEQFF
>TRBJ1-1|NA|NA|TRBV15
TGTGCCACCAGCAGTCCAGAGGGGAACACTGAAGCTTTCTTT
CATSSPEGNTEAFF
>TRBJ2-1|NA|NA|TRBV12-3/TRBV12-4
TGTGCCAGCAGTTGGAGAGGAGCCTACAATGAGCAGTTCTTC
CASSWRGAYNEQFF
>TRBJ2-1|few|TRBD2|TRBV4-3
TGCGCCAGCAGCCAGGGACTAGCGGGACGTGAGCAGTTCTTC
CASSQGLAGREQFF
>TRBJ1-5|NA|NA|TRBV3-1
TGTGCCAGCAGCCAAGGTAATAGCAATAGCAATCAGCCCCAGCATTTT
CASSQGNSNSNQPQHF
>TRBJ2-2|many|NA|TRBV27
TGTGCCAGCAGTTTCCCAACCGGCGGGGAGCTGTTTTTT
CASSFPTGGELFF
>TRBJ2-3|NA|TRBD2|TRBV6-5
TGTGCCAGCAGAAGTTTCAGCGGGGGCACAGATACGCAGTATTTT
CASRSFSGGTDTQYF
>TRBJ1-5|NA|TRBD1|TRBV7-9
TGTGCCAGCAGCCAGGGGGGACTAGGGTATCAGCCCCAGCATTTT
CASSQGGLGYQPQHF
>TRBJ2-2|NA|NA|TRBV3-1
TGTGCCAGCAGCCAAGATAGCCCCGTGGTGGTCCGAATTTCGAACACCGGGGAGCTGTTTTTT
CASSQDSPVVVRISNTGELFF
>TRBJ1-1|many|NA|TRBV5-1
TGCGCCAGCAGCTTGGGGACGGTTATGAACACTGAAGCTTTCTTT
CASSLGTVMNTEAFF
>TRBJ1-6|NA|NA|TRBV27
TGTGCCAGCACCGCCGGGGGGGCCGGAAATTCACCCCTCCACTTT
CASTAGGAGNSPLHF
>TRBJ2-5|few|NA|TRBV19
TGTGCCAGTAACCCTCAATCAGGGTTAGGAGAGACCCAGTACTTC
CASNPQSGLGETQYF
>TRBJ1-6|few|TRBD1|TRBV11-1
TGTGCCAGCAGCTTGGGACAGGGAGACTCACCCCTCCACTTT
CASSLGQGDSPLHF
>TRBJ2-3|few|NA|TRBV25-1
TGTGCCAGCAGTAGTCCAGGGAAGGGCCCAGATACGCAGTATTTT
CASSSPGKGPDTQYF
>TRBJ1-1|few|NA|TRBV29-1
TGCAGCGTTGGACGGACCCTGAACACTGAAGCTTTCTTT
CSVGRTLNTEAFF
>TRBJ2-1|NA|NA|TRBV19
TGTGCCAGTAGTGTTTTCCTCAGGACGGCCTACAATGAGCAGTTCTTC
CASSVFLRTAYNEQFF
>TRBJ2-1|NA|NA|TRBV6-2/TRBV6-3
TGTGCCAGCAGTTATGGCGGGACATCCCCCAATGAGCAGTTCTTC
CASSYGGTSPNEQFF
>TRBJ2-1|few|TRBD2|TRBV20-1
TGCAGTTCCAGGGGGGGTAGCGGGAGCCCCAATGAGCAGTTCTTC
CSSRGGSGSPNEQFF
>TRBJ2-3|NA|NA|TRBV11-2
TGTGCCAGCAGCTCCCGAGCAGATACGCAGTATTTT
CASSSRADTQYF
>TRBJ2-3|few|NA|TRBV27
TGTGCCAGCACGCAAACTCATAACACAGATACGCAGTATTTT
CASTQTHNTDTQYF
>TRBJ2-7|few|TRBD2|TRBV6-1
TGTGCCAGCAGTGAGGGGGGGGACCTAAATTACGAGCAGTACTTC
CASSEGGDLNYEQYF
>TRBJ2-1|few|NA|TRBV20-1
TGCAGTGCTAGACAAGTTTATGAGCAGTTCTTC
CSARQVYEQFF
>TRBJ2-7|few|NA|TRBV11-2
TGTGCCAGCAGTCGACAGTCCGGACGGAAGCAGTACTTC
CASSRQSGRKQYF
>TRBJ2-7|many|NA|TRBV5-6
TGTGCCAGCAGCTTGTTAGTCGGGACAAGGCGAAGAGAGCAGTACTTC
CASSLLVGTRRREQYF
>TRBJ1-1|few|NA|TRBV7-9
TGTGCCAGCAGCTCGCCCAGATTAGGCACTGAAGCTTTCTTT
CASSSPRLGTEAFF